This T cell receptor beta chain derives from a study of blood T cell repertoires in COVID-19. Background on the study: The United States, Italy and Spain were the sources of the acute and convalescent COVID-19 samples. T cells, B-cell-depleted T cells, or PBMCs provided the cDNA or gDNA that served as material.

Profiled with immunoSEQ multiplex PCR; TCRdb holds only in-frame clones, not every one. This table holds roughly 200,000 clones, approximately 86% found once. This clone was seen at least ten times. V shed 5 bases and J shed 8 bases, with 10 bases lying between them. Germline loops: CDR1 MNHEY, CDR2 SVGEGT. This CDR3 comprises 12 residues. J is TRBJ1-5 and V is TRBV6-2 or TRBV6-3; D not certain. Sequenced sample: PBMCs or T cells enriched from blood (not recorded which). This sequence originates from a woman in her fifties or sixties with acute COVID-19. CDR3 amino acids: CASSHRSEPQHF. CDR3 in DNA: TGTGCCAGCAGTCACAGATCTGAGCCCCAGCATTTT.